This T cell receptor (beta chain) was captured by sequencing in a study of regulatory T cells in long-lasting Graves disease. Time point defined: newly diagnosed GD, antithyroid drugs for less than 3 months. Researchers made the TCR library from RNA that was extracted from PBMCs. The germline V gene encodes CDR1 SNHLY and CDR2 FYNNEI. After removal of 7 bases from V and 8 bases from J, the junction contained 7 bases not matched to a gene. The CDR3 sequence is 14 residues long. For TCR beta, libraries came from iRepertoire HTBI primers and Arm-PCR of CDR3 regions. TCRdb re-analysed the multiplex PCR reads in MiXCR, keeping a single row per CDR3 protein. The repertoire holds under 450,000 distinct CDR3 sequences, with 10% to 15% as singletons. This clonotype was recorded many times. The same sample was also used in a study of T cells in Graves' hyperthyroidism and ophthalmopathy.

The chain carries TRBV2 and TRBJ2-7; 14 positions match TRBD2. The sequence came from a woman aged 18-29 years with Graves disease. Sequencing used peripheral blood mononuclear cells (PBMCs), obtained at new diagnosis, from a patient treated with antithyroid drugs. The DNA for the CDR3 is TGTGCCAGCAACGGAGGGACTAGCGGGAGTAAGCAGTACTTC. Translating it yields CASNGGTSGSKQYF. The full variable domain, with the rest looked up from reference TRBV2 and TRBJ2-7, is EPEVTQTPSHQVTQMGQEVILRCVPISNHLYFYWYRQILGQKVEFLVSFYNNEISEKSEIFDDQFSVERPDGSNFTLKIRSTKLEDSAMYFCASNGGTSGSKQYFGPGTRLTVT.